The 5 T cell receptor beta chains below come from one sample, sequenced in a study of post-analysis software for immune sequencing data (dated by TCRdb to 2013 to 2016). Overall results and qualifications from the work: Patients showed significantly higher frequencies than controls for about 5 TRBV segments, among them TRBV5-6, TRBV5-1 and TRBV20-1.

The library was made by PCR. For sequencing, an Illumina HiSeq 2500 was employed. To reduce PCR and sequencing biases, unique molecular identifiers were built into the TCR beta cDNA libraries. The public reads were run again by TCRdb, first through fastp at Q25 and then through MiXCR, and only productive beta chains were kept. Each entry is one CDR3 protein sequence, shown with its most common DNA and genes. Here the sample has around 770,000 distinct CDR3 sequences; approximately 44% occur a single time. The top ten clones comprise roughly 4.9% of the sample. Their recognized antigens are unknown. Sequencing was performed on blood. All receptors derive from a girl aged 5-17 years with multiple sclerosis.

The chain carries TRBV7-2 and TRBJ1-5, with D perhaps TRBD1 (5 bases). Per germline, CDR1 SGHTA and CDR2 FQGNSA. The CDR3 contains 14 residues. Trimming left V 5 bases short and J 0 bases short, with 8 bases between. CDR3 sequence reads: CASSRQNSNQPQHF. CDR3 coding DNA: TGTGCCAGCAGCCGACAGAATAGCAATCAGCCCCAGCATTTT.

The genes are TRBV6-5 and TRBJ2-1, with a possible D match to TRBD1 (6 bases). Trimming took off 6 bases at V and 5 bases at J, with 11 bases between the two ends. This CDR3 contains 13 residues. Germline V CDR1 and CDR2: MNHEY, SVGAGI. CDR3 coding DNA: TGTGCCAGCAGCCGGGACACCGACAATGAGCAGTTCTTC. Protein: CASSRDTDNEQFF.

This clonotype was detected a few times. CDR3 residues: CSVDPQGGRETQYF. The CDR3 nucleotides are TGCAGCGTTGACCCACAGGGGGGACGAGAGACCCAGTACTTC. The rearrangement links TRBV29-1 to TRBJ2-5; 8 bases agree with TRBD1. This CDR3 is built from 14 residues. Trimming removed 3 bases from V and 4 bases from J; junction bases left unmatched: 7. CDR1 and CDR2 (germline): SQVTM, ANQGSEA.

The V call is TRBV12-3 or TRBV12-4, the J call TRBJ2-4; no clear D gene. The V gene lost 2 bases and the J gene lost 5 bases, with 13 bases spanning the gap. This CDR3 is built from 15 residues. The CDR3 is CASSLLGFAQNIQYF. CDR3 coding DNA: TGTGCCAGCAGTTTATTGGGATTTGCCCAAAACATTCAGTACTTC.

The chain couples TRBV10-2 to TRBJ2-4, with TRBD1 as a possible D gene (5 bases). The J call may be wrong; the DNA end is better matched by TRBJ2-7. The CDR3 contains 13 residues. Germline V gene sequence: CDR1 WSHSY, CDR2 SAAADI. The CDR3 coding sequence is TGCGCCAGCAGTGAGGACAGAAACTACGAGCAGTACTTC. Protein product: CASSEDRNYEQYF.